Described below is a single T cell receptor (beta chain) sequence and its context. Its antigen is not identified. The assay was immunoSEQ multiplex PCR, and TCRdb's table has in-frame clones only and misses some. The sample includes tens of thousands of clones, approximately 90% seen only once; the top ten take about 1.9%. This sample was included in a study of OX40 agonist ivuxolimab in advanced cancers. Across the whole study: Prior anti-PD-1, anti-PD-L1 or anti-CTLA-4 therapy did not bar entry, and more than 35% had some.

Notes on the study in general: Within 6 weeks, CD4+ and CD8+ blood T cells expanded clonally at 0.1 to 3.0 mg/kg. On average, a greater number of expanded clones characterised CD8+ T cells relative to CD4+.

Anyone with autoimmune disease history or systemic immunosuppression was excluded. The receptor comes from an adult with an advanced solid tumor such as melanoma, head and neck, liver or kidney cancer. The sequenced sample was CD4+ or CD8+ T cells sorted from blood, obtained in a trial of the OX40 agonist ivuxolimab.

CDR3 in amino acids: CASSWGWQRTEAFF. CDR3 in DNA: TGTGCCAGCAGCTGGGGCTGGCAGCGCACTGAAGCTTTCTTT. The chain is built from TRBV7-8 and TRBJ1-1; D may be TRBD1 (5 bases). With 4 bases removed from V and 4 bases from J, the gap between germline ends came to 13 bases. Germline CDR1 is SGHVS and CDR2 is FQNEAQ. The CDR3 is 14 residues long.